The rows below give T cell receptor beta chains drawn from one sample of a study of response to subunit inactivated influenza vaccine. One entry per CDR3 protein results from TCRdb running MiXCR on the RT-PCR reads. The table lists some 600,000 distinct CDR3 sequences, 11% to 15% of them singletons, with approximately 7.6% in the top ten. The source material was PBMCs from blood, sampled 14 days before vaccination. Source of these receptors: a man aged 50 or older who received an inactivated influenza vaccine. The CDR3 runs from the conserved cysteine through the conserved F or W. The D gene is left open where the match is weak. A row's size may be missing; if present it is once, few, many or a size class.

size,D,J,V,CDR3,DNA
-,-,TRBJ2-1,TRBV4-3,CASSQLTGYNEQFF,TGCGCCAGCAGCCAACTGACAGGATACAATGAGCAGTTCTTC
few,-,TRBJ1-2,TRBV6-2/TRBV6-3,CASSYGRYGYTF,TGTGCCAGCAGTTACGGTCGCTATGGCTACACCTTC
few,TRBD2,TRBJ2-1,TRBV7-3,CASSLNSGGTNEQFF,TGTGCCAGCAGCTTAAATAGCGGGGGGACGAATGAGCAGTTCTTC
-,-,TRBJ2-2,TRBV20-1,CSARDIGGAKGIDSTGELFF,TGCAGTGCTAGAGATATAGGGGGGGCCAAAGGGATCGATAGCACCGGGGAGCTGTTTTTT
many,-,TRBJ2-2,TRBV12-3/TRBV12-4,CASSSSRAGELFF,TGTGCCAGCAGTTCATCTAGGGCCGGGGAGCTGTTTTTT
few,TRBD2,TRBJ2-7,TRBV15,CATSTLAGANEQYF,TGTGCCACCAGCACCCTAGCGGGAGCCAACGAGCAGTACTTC
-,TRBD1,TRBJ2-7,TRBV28,CASSFFDRVYEQYF,TGTGCCAGCAGTTTTTTCGACAGGGTCTACGAGCAGTACTTC
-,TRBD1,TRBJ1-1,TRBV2,CASNSGGYSEAFF,TGTGCCAGCAACTCAGGGGGTTACTCTGAAGCTTTCTTT
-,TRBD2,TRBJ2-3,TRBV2,CASSIAGGPSDTQYF,TGTGCCAGCAGCATAGCGGGGGGGCCTTCAGATACGCAGTATTTT
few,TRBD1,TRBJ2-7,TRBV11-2,CASSFGTGGFEQYF,TGTGCCAGCAGCTTCGGGACAGGGGGTTTCGAGCAGTACTTC
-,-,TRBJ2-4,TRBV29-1,CSAKRRDGKNIQYF,TGCAGCGCTAAACGGAGGGACGGGAAAAACATTCAGTACTTC
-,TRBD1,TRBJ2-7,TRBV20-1,CSALGTGVYEQYF,TGCAGTGCTCTGGGGACAGGGGTTTACGAGCAGTACTTC
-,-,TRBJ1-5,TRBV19,CASSIDEQPQHF,TGTGCCAGTAGTATAGATGAACAGCCCCAGCATTTT
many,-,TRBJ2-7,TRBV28,CASSLRAGRINEQYF,TGTGCCAGCAGTTTAAGGGCGGGACGAATTAACGAGCAGTACTTC
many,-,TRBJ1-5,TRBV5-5,CASSLEENQPQHF,TGTGCCAGCAGCTTGGAGGAAAATCAGCCCCAGCATTTT